One sample yielded the 13 T cell receptor beta chains listed below, sequenced in a study of control samples from healthy donors and cancer patients. The repertoire was sequenced with immunoSEQ multiplex PCR; TCRdb's copy has only in-frame clones and lacks some. The table lists 100,000 to 150,000 clones, 75% to 95% of them singletons, with about 2.3% in the top ten. The sample comprised blood. Every receptor here comes from a man aged 35 to 55 in good health.

The gene calls are TRBV9 and TRBJ1-2; a possible D gene is TRBD1 (6 bases). Trimming removed 4 bases at V and 6 bases at J, with 13 bases between. Germline CDR1 is SGDLS and CDR2 is YYNGEE. This CDR3 is 13 amino acids long. The CDR3 sequence: CASSPAGADGYTF. The DNA for the CDR3 is TGTGCCAGCAGCCCCGCGGGGGCTGATGGCTACACCTTC.

The chain carries TRBV12-3 or TRBV12-4 and TRBJ1-1; no reliable D call. CDR3 length: 13 residues. Trimming removed 3 bases from V and 1 base from J, with 6 bases in between. CDR3 sequence: CASSFWENTEAFF. CDR3 DNA sequence: TGTGCCAGCAGTTTTTGGGAGAACACTGAAGCTTTCTTT.

The genes are TRBV10-1 and TRBJ2-7, with TRBD1 identical over 8 bases. This CDR3 is 14 amino acids long. V gave up 6 bases and J gave up 3 bases; unmatched junction bases: 7. Looked up from germline, CDR1 is WNHNN and CDR2 is SYGVQD (reference sequence). This CDR3 is CASSPGQVIYEQYF. CDR3 DNA sequence: TGCGCCAGCAGCCCGGGACAGGTGATCTACGAGCAGTACTTC.

This clone is a singleton in its sample. The germline gene is not matched at one end of the junction; a read error may be the cause. This chain uses TRBV27 with TRBJ1-5; D uncertain. The CDR3 runs 13 residues. Germline V CDR1 and CDR2: MNHEY, SMNVEV (reference sequence). In nucleotides, the CDR3 is TGTGCCAGCAGGTTATATAGCAATCAGCCCCAGCATTTT. Translated: CASRLYSNQPQHF.

This clone appeared a few times. The rearrangement uses TRBV6-5 and TRBJ2-7, with D tentatively TRBD2 (8 bases). The germline V gene encodes CDR1 MNHEY and CDR2 SVGAGI. The length of the CDR3 is 15 residues. The V gene lost 7 bases and the J gene lost 1 base, with 17 bases spanning the gap. This chain's CDR3 is CASTGGAGGSYEQYF. The CDR3 DNA is TGTGCCAGCACCGGGGGGGCAGGGGGGTCCTACGAGCAGTACTTC.

The chain is built from TRBV10-2 and TRBJ2-1; D uncertain. In germline, CDR1 is WSHSY, CDR2 SAAADI. This CDR3 contains 12 residues. V was shortened by 6 bases and J by 6 bases, with 9 bases between the two germline ends. The CDR3 sequence is CASSPEFNEQFF. The CDR3 bases are TGCGCCAGCAGCCCCGAGTTCAATGAGCAGTTCTTC.

This chain joins TRBV7-2 and TRBJ1-2; D possibly corresponds to TRBD1 (6 bases). Trimming stripped 5 bases from V and 5 bases from J, with 18 bases between. Germline V gene sequence: CDR1 SGHTA, CDR2 FQGNSA. The CDR3 consists of 15 residues. In DNA form, the CDR3 reads TGTGCCAGCAGCCCATTAGGACAGATCCAATATGGCTACACCTTC. Protein product: CASSPLGQIQYGYTF.

This clone came up once. This chain joins TRBV9 and TRBJ1-1; D is ambiguous. Trimming took off 4 bases at V and 3 bases at J, with 7 bases between the two ends. Per germline, CDR1 SGDLS and CDR2 YYNGEE. This CDR3 region has 12 residues. For the CDR3, the DNA is TGTGCCAGCAGCCGGTGGGACACTGAAGCTTTCTTT. Protein: CASSRWDTEAFF.

This chain connects TRBV5-8 to TRBJ1-5; D gene uncertain. V lost 4 bases, J lost 9 bases, and 11 bases lay in between. Germline CDR1 is SGHTS and CDR2 is YDEGEE. CDR3 length equals 12 residues. The CDR3 region is CASSQTIVPQHF. Written as DNA, the CDR3 is TGTGCCAGCAGCCAGACGATCGTGCCCCAGCATTTT.

V gene TRBV19 combines with J gene TRBJ2-7; D may be TRBD1 (5 bases). Per germline, CDR1 LNHDA and CDR2 SQIVND (reference sequence). Deletions cut 6 bases from V and 2 bases from J, with 11 bases between. This CDR3 region has 13 residues. The DNA for the CDR3 is TGTGCCAGTAGCTATGCAGGGACCTACGAGCAGTACTTC. Residues: CASSYAGTYEQYF. Complete variable domain (other parts from reference TRBV19 and TRBJ2-7): DGGITQSPKYLFRKEGQNVTLSCEQNLNHDAMYWYRQDPGQGLRLIYYSQIVNDFQKGDIAEGYSVSREKKESFPLTVTSAQKNPTAFYLCASSYAGTYEQYFGPGTRLTVT.

The chain carries TRBV4-1 and TRBJ2-5, with 8 bases lining up with TRBD1. Germline V gene lookup returns CDR1 MGHRA and CDR2 YSYEKL. The J segment lost 5 bases and the V segment lost 2 bases, leaving 13 bases of the junction unmatched. The CDR3 is 17 amino acids. DNA of the CDR3: TGCGCCAGCAGCCAATTGGGACAGGCATCTCCGGGGGAGACCCAGTACTTC. This sequence encodes CASSQLGQASPGETQYF.

The genes are TRBV7-9 and TRBJ2-7, with TRBD1 matching over 10 bases. Germline loops: CDR1 SEHNR, CDR2 FQNEAQ (reference sequence). The trim removed 6 bases at V and 3 bases at J, leaving 5 bases unmatched. CDR3 length equals 14 residues. CDR3 nucleotides: TGTGCCAGCAGGGGACAGGGGCCGATCTACGAGCAGTACTTC. It yields the protein CASRGQGPIYEQYF. Full variable domain (outside the CDR3, taken from reference TRBV7-9 and TRBJ2-7): DTGVSQNPRHKITKRGQNVTFRCDPISEHNRLYWYRQTLGQGPEFLTYFQNEAQLEKSRLLSDRFSAERPKGSFSTLEIQRTEQGDSAMYLCASRGQGPIYEQYFGPGTRLTVT.

The chain combines TRBV4-1 with TRBJ2-7, with D maybe TRBD2 (5 bases). Germline V gives CDR1 MGHRA, CDR2 YSYEKL. This CDR3 has 14 amino acids. Trimming left V 4 bases short and J 0 bases short, with 10 bases between. The CDR3 reads CASSRRTDSYEQYF. The CDR3, as DNA: TGCGCCAGCAGCCGGAGGACGGACTCCTACGAGCAGTACTTC.